These 4 T cell receptor beta chains were all obtained from the same sample, sequenced in a study of OX40 agonist ivuxolimab in advanced cancers. Measured with immunoSEQ multiplex PCR; TCRdb has only the in-frame clones, and not every one. The data hold around 67,000 clones, with about 85% observed a single time. This specimen consisted of CD4+ or CD8+ T cells sorted from blood, obtained in a trial of the OX40 agonist ivuxolimab. These receptors were taken from an adult with an advanced solid tumor such as melanoma, head and neck, liver or kidney cancer.

This chain uses TRBV7-2 with TRBJ1-4, with 8 positions matching TRBD1. Germline assignment: CDR1 SGHTA and CDR2 FQGNSA. V lost 3 bases and J lost 6; bases outside the gene matches: 3. This CDR3 is built from 14 residues. The chain's CDR3 is CASSFDRGHEKLFF. CDR3 nucleotide sequence: TGTGCCAGCAGCTTTGACAGGGGCCATGAAAAACTGTTTTTT.

To note about this clone: The same CDR3 can be traced to other DNA sequences in this sample. The chain carries TRBV19 and TRBJ1-2; the D gene is possibly TRBD1 (5 bases). The CDR3 covers 13 residues. With 8 bases removed from V and 8 bases from J, the gap between germline ends came to 18 bases. Germline V gene lookup returns CDR1 LNHDA and CDR2 SQIVND (reference sequence). Here the CDR3 reads CASVQQGHGGYTF. DNA of the CDR3: TGTGCCAGTGTTCAGCAGGGCCATGGCGGCTACACCTTC.

The rearrangement joins TRBV29-1 to TRBJ2-1; 12 bases map to TRBD2. With 0 bases clipped from V and 3 bases from J, the junction kept 9 bases outside the gene matches. The germline gives CDR1 SQVTM, CDR2 ANQGSEA. CDR3 size: 18 residues. CDR3 protein: CSVEDSSSGRAGYNEQFF. CDR3 nucleotide sequence: TGCAGCGTTGAAGATTCTTCTAGCGGGAGGGCCGGCTACAATGAGCAGTTCTTC.

This chain uses TRBV28 with TRBJ1-1; D not resolved. The CDR3 consists of 14 residues. Trimming cost V 7 bases and J 0 bases, with 12 bases left between them. Germline CDR1 is MDHEN and CDR2 is SYDVKM. CDR3 amino acids: CASMNRVVNTEAFF. CDR3 sequence (DNA): TGTGCCAGCATGAATAGGGTAGTGAACACTGAAGCTTTCTTT.